These T cell receptor beta chains were read from a single sample in a study of blood T cells in healthy people across ages. Each CDR3 protein gets one entry after TCRdb re-called the 5' RACE reads with MiXCR. There are 700,000 or so distinct CDR3 sequences in the sample; about 20% occur only once, and around 22% lies in the top ten. The sample taken for sequencing was blood. These receptors were obtained from a man in his 70s in good health. The CDR3 runs from the conserved cysteine through the conserved F or W. Rows give clone size only sometimes, using once, few, many, or a class for an expanded clone.

j_call clone_size cdr3_length v_call cdr3_aa
TRBJ2-1 few 13 TRBV7-8 CASSLHRDNEQFF
TRBJ2-5 NA 15 TRBV5-6 CASSHSGVGFETQYF
TRBJ2-1 NA 13 TRBV20-1 CSGASDLYNEQFF
TRBJ2-5 many 16 TRBV12-3/TRBV12-4 CASTNRQQTYQETQYF
TRBJ1-1 NA 11 TRBV12-3/TRBV12-4 CASTLKTEAFF
TRBJ1-1 NA 14 TRBV12-5 CASGLDPENTEAFF
TRBJ2-5 NA 12 TRBV2 CASRGLAMTQYF
NA NA 12 TRBV25-1 CASSESHYEQYF
TRBJ2-5 NA 13 TRBV12-3/TRBV12-4 CASSSGQPETQYF
TRBJ1-2 few 13 TRBV20-1 CSAEGHLNYGYTF
TRBJ2-2 few 14 TRBV3-1 CASSPGTSPGELFF
TRBJ2-4 few 18 TRBV29-1 CSVANWTGARLAKNIQYF
NA few 14 TRBV7-9 CASSLGGGPYEQYF
TRBJ2-3 NA 14 TRBV12-3/TRBV12-4 CASRQGTSTDTQYF
TRBJ1-2 few 14 TRBV4-3 CASSPEQGGYGYTF
TRBJ2-3 NA 18 TRBV5-1 CASSLALSGTSGTDTQYF
TRBJ2-1 NA 16 TRBV5-1 CASSLVSSYTHNEQFF
TRBJ1-2 NA 13 TRBV5-1 CASSLERGRGYTF
TRBJ2-3 few 13 TRBV24-1 CATSATGLDTQYF
TRBJ2-3 few 14 TRBV21-1 CASTTSGNTDTQYF
TRBJ2-3 few 14 TRBV5-6 CASSLRSSTDTQYF
TRBJ2-5 NA 14 TRBV28 CASSTRGGRETQYF
TRBJ1-1 NA 14 TRBV20-1 CSARDNKGGTEAFF
TRBJ1-1 NA 14 TRBV12-3/TRBV12-4 CASSSQGWDTEAFF
TRBJ1-2 NA 12 TRBV24-1 CATSDGLSGYTF
TRBJ2-3 few 15 TRBV29-1 CSVGAGTVLPDTQYF
TRBJ1-2 NA 17 TRBV3-1 CASSQALGGRTEYGYTF
TRBJ2-3 few 13 TRBV7-2 CASRGASTDTRYF
TRBJ1-5 NA 12 TRBV15 CATSIRDQPQHF
TRBJ1-3 few 15 TRBV6-5 CASRLDRVPGNTIYF
TRBJ1-1 NA 16 TRBV27 CASRADGAPLRTEAFF
TRBJ2-5 few 15 TRBV14 CASSQDGQLQETQYF
TRBJ1-1 few 12 TRBV30 CAWSVHYTEAFF
TRBJ2-2 few 14 TRBV29-1 CSVTGTSGKGELFF
NA NA 15 TRBV24-1 CATSDPSGSSNEQFF
TRBJ2-1 many 15 TRBV20-1 CSARDGREGLHEQFF
TRBJ1-1 NA 13 TRBV5-5 CAGSVTRNTEAFF
TRBJ2-1 NA 15 TRBV7-3 CASSPSSGKHNEQFF
TRBJ2-7 NA 15 TRBV7-2 CASSRWTGVTYEQYF
TRBJ2-3 NA 13 TRBV7-7 CASSPVRTDTQYF
TRBJ2-1 few 15 TRBV4-3 CASSQRDGQGYEQFF
TRBJ2-5 NA 14 TRBV12-3/TRBV12-4 CASRENTGGETQYF
TRBJ2-7 NA 13 TRBV20-1 CSARGIGGREQYF